The clone carrying this T cell receptor beta chain was found a few times. Its specificity is not known. The entry originates in a study of T cell responses to AZD1222 COVID-19 vaccine. The study, taken as a whole, reports: White British donors predominated, females outnumbered males, and clonal diversity was possibly underestimated. Repertoires were obtained only post-peak T cell response. AZD1222 recipients seropositive at baseline numbered only five to seven.

The data were produced by immunoSEQ multiplex PCR, yet TCRdb's version contains in-frame clones alone and is incomplete. The sample lists roughly 110,000 clones; about 90% were seen once. This sequence was found in an adult who received the AZD1222 COVID-19 vaccine. The input for sequencing was peripheral blood, taken 28 days after the second AZD1222 dose.

CDR3 in DNA: TGCGCCAGCAGCTTCTCTGCAAGCCCGGAAGATACGCAGTATTTT. This codes for CASSFSASPEDTQYF. The V call is TRBV5-1, the J call TRBJ2-3; D not resolved. The CDR3 runs 15 residues. Germline V gene lookup returns CDR1 SGHRS and CDR2 YFSETQ. Deletions cut 2 bases from V and 5 bases from J, with 15 bases between. Combining the CDR3 with reference TRBV5-1 and TRBJ2-3 gives the whole variable domain KAGVTQTPRYLIKTRGQQVTLSCSPISGHRSVSWYQQTPGQGLQFLFEYFSETQRNKGNFPGRFSGRQFSNSRSEMNVSTLELGDSALYLCASSFSASPEDTQYFGPGTRLTVL.